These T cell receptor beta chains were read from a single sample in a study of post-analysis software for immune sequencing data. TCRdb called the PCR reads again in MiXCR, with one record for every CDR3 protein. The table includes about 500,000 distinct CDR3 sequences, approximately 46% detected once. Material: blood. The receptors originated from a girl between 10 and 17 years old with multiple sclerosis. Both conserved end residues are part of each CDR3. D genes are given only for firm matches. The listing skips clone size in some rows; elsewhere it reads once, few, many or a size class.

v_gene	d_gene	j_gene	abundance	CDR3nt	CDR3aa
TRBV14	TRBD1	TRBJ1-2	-	TGTGCCAGCAGCCAAGGGGCTCGGACAGGGACCTGTGGCTACACCTTC	CASSQGARTGTCGYTF
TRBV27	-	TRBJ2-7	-	TGTGCCAGCAGTGGGACGGACCGTCCCGGGTACGAGCAGTACTTC	CASSGTDRPGYEQYF
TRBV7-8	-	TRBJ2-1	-	TGTGCCAGCAGCTTAGCCAACGGGAATGAGCAGTTCTTC	CASSLANGNEQFF
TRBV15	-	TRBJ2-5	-	TGTGCCACCAGCAGGTACGACAGCGACGGGCAGTACTTC	CATSRYDSDGQYF
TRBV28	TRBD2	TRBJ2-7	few	TGTGCCAGCAGTTTATCCTCTAGCGGGAATAACTACGAGCAGTACTTC	CASSLSSSGNNYEQYF
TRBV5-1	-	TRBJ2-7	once	TGCGCCAGCAGCTTGATTCATGGGCCCTCCTACGAGCAGTACTTC	CASSLIHGPSYEQYF
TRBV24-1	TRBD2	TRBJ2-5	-	TGTACCACCAGTGATCCACCTAGCGGGTTCCAAGAGACCCAGTACTTC	CTTSDPPSGFQETQYF
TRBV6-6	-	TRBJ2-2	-	TGTGCCAGCAGTTACAGGTTGGGGGAGCTGTTTTTT	CASSYRLGELFF
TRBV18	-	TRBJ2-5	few	TGTGCCAGCTCACCATCTCCCGGGGGAGAGACCCAGTACTTC	CASSPSPGGETQYF
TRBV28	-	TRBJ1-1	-	TGTGCCAGCACCACTCGGGTGAACACTGAAGCTTTCTTT	CASTTRVNTEAFF
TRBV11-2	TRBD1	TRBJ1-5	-	TGTGCCAGCAGCCCCCAAGAGACAGGGGGGCATCAGCCCCAGCATTTT	CASSPQETGGHQPQHF
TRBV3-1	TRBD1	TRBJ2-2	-	TGTGCCAGCAGCCAAGTTCGGACAGGGACTGGCACCGGGGAGCTGTTTTTT	CASSQVRTGTGTGELFF
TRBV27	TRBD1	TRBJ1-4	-	TGTGCCAGCAGCCGACAGGGACCTAATGAAAAACTGTTTTTT	CASSRQGPNEKLFF
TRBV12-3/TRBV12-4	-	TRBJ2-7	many	TGTGCCAGCAGTTCGACATCTTACGAGCAGTACTTC	CASSSTSYEQYF
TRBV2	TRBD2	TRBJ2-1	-	TGTGCCAGCAGTGATAGCGGGATCTCCTACAATGAGCAGTTCTTC	CASSDSGISYNEQFF
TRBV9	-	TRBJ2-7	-	TGTGCCAGCAGCTTAGGGAGGACAGGATCCTACGAGCAGTACTTC	CASSLGRTGSYEQYF
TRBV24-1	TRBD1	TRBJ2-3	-	TGTGCCACCGGGCAGGGGGATACAGGTACGCAGTATTTT	CATGQGDTGTQYF
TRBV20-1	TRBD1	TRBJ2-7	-	TGCAGTGCTTCCCGGACAGGAGACCTTTACGAGCAGTACTTC	CSASRTGDLYEQYF
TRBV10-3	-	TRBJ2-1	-	TGTGCCATCAGCGCGGGGTCCCGGGATGAGCAGTTCTTC	CAISAGSRDEQFF
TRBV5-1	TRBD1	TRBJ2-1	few	TGCGCCAGCAGCTTGGGACAGACAGGGGTTGAGCAGTTCTTC	CASSLGQTGVEQFF
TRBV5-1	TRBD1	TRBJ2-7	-	TGCGCCAGCAGAACAGGGGGCGCTTCCGAGCAGTACTTC	CASRTGGASEQYF
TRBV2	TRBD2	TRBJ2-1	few	TGTGCCAGCCGCCGGGGGACTAGCGGCGGCAATGAGCAGTTCTTC	CASRRGTSGGNEQFF
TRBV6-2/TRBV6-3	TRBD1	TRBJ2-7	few	TGTGCCACAGCAGGGACAGGAGACTACGAGCAGTACTTC	CATAGTGDYEQYF
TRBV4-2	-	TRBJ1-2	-	TGTGCCAGAAGCCAAGAGGGTACCCGGACATACAGTGGCTACACCTTC	CARSQEGTRTYSGYTF
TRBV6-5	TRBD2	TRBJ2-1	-	TGTGCCAGCAGTTACCGGGGTGTAGCGGGAGTGGGGGGTGAGCAGTTCTTC	CASSYRGVAGVGGEQFF
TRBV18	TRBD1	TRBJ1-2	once	TGTGCCAGCTCACCCCGGGACAGGGGGCTGGCTAACTATGGCTACACCTTC	CASSPRDRGLANYGYTF
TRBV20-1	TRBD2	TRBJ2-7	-	TGCAGTGCTAGACTAGCGGGAGGGAGGGGCCGTTCCTACAATGAGCAGTACTTC	CSARLAGGRGRSYNEQYF
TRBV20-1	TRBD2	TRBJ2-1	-	TGCAGTGCTCATCTAACGGGACTAGCGGGAGGGCTCCCCTACAATGAGCAGTTCTTC	CSAHLTGLAGGLPYNEQFF
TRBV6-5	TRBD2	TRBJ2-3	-	TGTGCCAGCAGTTACGGGCTAGCGGGAGGAGCTGGGGGGAGGGATACGCAGTATTTT	CASSYGLAGGAGGRDTQYF
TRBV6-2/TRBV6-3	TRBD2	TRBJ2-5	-	TGTGCCAGCAGACGACTAGCGGGAGGGTACCAAGAGACCCAGTACTTC	CASRRLAGGYQETQYF
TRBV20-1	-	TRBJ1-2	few	TGCAGTGCTAGAGATGCAGGGGATTGGGAGAATGGCTACACCTTC	CSARDAGDWENGYTF
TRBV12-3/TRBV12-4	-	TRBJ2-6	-	TGTGCCAGCTCACCACCGGCCGGGGCCAACGTCCTGACTTTC	CASSPPAGANVLTF
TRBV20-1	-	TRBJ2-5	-	TGCAGTGCTCCGACTAGAGTACAAGAGACCCAGTACTTC	CSAPTRVQETQYF
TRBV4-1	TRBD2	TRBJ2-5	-	TGCGCCAGCAGCCAAGATCGCGGGGGGAGAGAGACCCAGTACTTC	CASSQDRGGRETQYF
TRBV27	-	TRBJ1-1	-	TGTGCCAGCAGTCCCCTAGGGGTGACTGAAGCTTTCTTT	CASSPLGVTEAFF
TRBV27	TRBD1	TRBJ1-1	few	TGTGCCAGCAGTGGGACAGTGAACACTGAAGCTTTCTTT	CASSGTVNTEAFF
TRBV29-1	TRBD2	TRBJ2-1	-	TGCAGCGTTGGCGGGAGGACTTACAATGAGCAGTTCTTC	CSVGGRTYNEQFF